These 14 T cell receptor beta chains were sequenced from one sample in a study of beta chain features in type 1 diabetes. Expressed TCRB transcripts got sequenced, as all isolated RNA was reverse transcribed. Some clones are missing from TCRdb's copy, which holds only in-frame ones; the method was immunoSEQ multiplex PCR. The table lists hundreds of thousands of clones, roughly an eighth of them singletons. Source material: naive CD4+ T cells from blood. The receptors shown here come from a woman between 18 and 29 years old in good health.

J is TRBJ2-5 and V is TRBV28, with D possibly being TRBD1 (6 bases). CDR3 size: 15 residues. The V gene lost 1 base and the J gene lost 5 bases, with 14 bases spanning the gap. Germline V gene lookup returns CDR1 MDHEN and CDR2 SYDVKM. The CDR3 is CASSLLGRGRETQYF. Written as DNA, the CDR3 is TGTGCCAGCAGTTTATTGGGCAGGGGCCGCGAGACCCAGTACTTC.

This clone was counted between two and nine times. The CDR3 DNA sequence: TGTGCCAGCAGCCAAGAGGCACTATCCGGGGAGACCCAGTACTTC. It is translated as CASSQEALSGETQYF. The chain uses TRBV4-2 and TRBJ2-5; D is ambiguous. Germline V lookup: CDR1 LGHNA, CDR2 YNFKEQ. This CDR3 is 15 amino acids long. The V end was cut by 0 bases, the J end by 5 bases, with 13 bases between.

Here the CDR3 DNA reads TGTGCCAGCGGGACAACCTACGAGCAGTACGTC. This translates into CASGTTYEQYV. The chain employs TRBV21-1 and TRBJ2-7; the table's D gene call, TRBD1, was not cross checked with the DNA. TRBV21-1 is labeled a pseudogene. This CDR3 comprises 11 residues.

The J gene is TRBJ2-1, the V gene TRBV5-1; D is tentatively TRBD1 or TRBD2 (5 bases each). The CDR3 consists of 16 residues. V dropped 0 bases and J dropped 6 bases, with 16 bases sitting between them. Germline assignment: CDR1 SGHRS and CDR2 YFSETQ. This chain's CDR3 is CASSLDPGTLGNEQFF. The CDR3 coding sequence is TGCGCCAGCAGCTTGGATCCGGGGACGCTGGGCAATGAGCAGTTCTTC.

The chain uses TRBV7-2 and TRBJ2-6, with D tentatively TRBD1 (5 bases). The V end was cut by 6 bases, the J end by 0 bases, with 6 bases between. The CDR3 runs to 14 residues. Germline CDR1 reads SGHTA; CDR2 reads FQGNSA. The CDR3 sequence is CASRQGSGANVLTF. The CDR3 DNA follows: TGTGCCAGCAGGCAGGGCTCTGGGGCCAACGTCCTGACTTTC.

With respect to this clone: A much larger clone lies one base from this, so it may be a read error. The chain links TRBV6-6 to TRBJ2-3, with D hard to call. CDR1 MNHNY and CDR2 SVGAGI come from the germline V gene (reference sequence). Trimming stripped 6 bases from V and 0 bases from J, with 4 bases between. There are 12 residues in the CDR3. Here the CDR3 reads CASRLSTDTQYF. In DNA form, the CDR3 reads TGTGCCAGCAGACTTAGCACAGATACGCAGTATTTT.

This clone was seen repeatedly, ten times or more. The sample contains more than one DNA sequence encoding this CDR3. V usage is TRBV13 and J usage is TRBJ2-1; D possibly corresponds to TRBD1 (5 bases). Trimming stripped 1 base from V and 0 bases from J, with 7 bases between. CDR1 is PRHDT, CDR2 FYEKMQ, per germline (reference sequence). The CDR3 loop spans 15 amino acids. CDR3 DNA sequence: TGTGCCAGCAGCTTAGACAGGAGCTCCTACAATGAGCAGTTCTTC. Its translation: CASSLDRSSYNEQFF.

The chain couples TRBV7-9 to TRBJ2-1; 9 bases agree with TRBD1. Germline CDR1 reads SEHNR; CDR2 reads FQNEAQ (reference sequence). The CDR3 runs 16 residues. Germline trimming cut 5 bases from V and 5 bases from J; bases unmatched to any gene: 10. The CDR3 spells CASSPRGQGSDNEQFF. Written as DNA, the CDR3 is TGTGCCAGCAGCCCCAGGGGACAGGGATCCGACAATGAGCAGTTCTTC.

Many counts were recorded for this clone. The V call is TRBV7-9, the J call TRBJ2-7, with D possibly matching TRBD1 (6 bases). The length of the CDR3 is 13 residues. The germline V and J ends were trimmed by 1 base and 3 bases, with 7 bases remaining between them. Germline V lookup: CDR1 SEHNR, CDR2 FQNEAQ (reference sequence). As DNA, the CDR3 is TGTGCCAGCAGCTTAGGACAGGTCTACGAGCAGTACGTC. Amino acids: CASSLGQVYEQYV.

This clone was counted only a few times. The V gene is TRBV7-2, the J gene TRBJ2-2; TRBD2 matches at 9 bases. This CDR3 has 16 amino acids. The V and J ends lost 0 bases and 5 bases, in that order; junction bases with no gene match: 4. The germline V gene encodes CDR1 SGHTA and CDR2 FQGNSA. The CDR3 sequence: CASSLAPSGATGELFF. In nucleotides, the CDR3 is TGTGCCAGCAGCTTAGCGCCTAGCGGGGCGACCGGGGAGCTGTTTTTT.

V and J are TRBV4-1 and TRBJ2-2; 7 positions match TRBD1. The ends lost 4 bases at V and 6 bases at J; junction bases unmatched: 17. The length of the CDR3 is 18 residues. The germline V gene encodes CDR1 MGHRA and CDR2 YSYEKL. The CDR3 is CASSLRQGRVQRPGELFF. The CDR3 region has the DNA TGCGCCAGCAGCCTACGACAGGGAAGAGTACAGAGGCCCGGGGAGCTGTTTTTT.

This clone was seen only a few times. The chain carries TRBV15 and TRBJ2-6; D is ambiguous. The V end was cut by 0 bases, the J end by 3 bases, with 3 bases between. CDR1 and CDR2 from the germline V gene are LNHNV and YYDKDF (reference sequence). The CDR3 runs 14 residues. This CDR3 is CATSRDVGANVLTF. The CDR3 nucleotides are TGTGCCACCAGCAGAGATGTTGGGGCCAACGTCCTGACTTTC. Looking up the rest from reference TRBV15 and TRBJ2-6 gives the full variable domain: DAMVIQNPRYQVTQFGKPVTLSCSQTLNHNVMYWYQQKSSQAPKLLFHYYDKDFNNEADTPDNFQSRRPNTSFCFLDIRSPGLGDTAMYLCATSRDVGANVLTFGAGSRLTVL.

This clone was counted between two and nine times. Other DNA sequences in this sample translate to the same CDR3. The chain joins TRBV6-5 to TRBJ2-6; possibly TRBD2 for D (6 bases). Germline CDR1 and CDR2: MNHEY and SVGAGI. The CDR3 contains 16 residues. Trimming left V 0 bases short and J 2 bases short, with 8 bases between. CDR3 nucleotides: TGTGCCAGCAGTTACTCGCGGGGTACTGGGGCCAACGTCCTGACTTTC. Residues: CASSYSRGTGANVLTF.

V gene TRBV29-1 combines with J gene TRBJ2-5; TRBD2 agrees at 7 bases. The germline V gene encodes CDR1 SQVTM and CDR2 ANQGSEA. Trimming cost V 5 bases and J 1 base; bases outside gene matches: 1. This CDR3 has 12 amino acids. The CDR3 DNA follows: TGCAGCGTTTTAGCGGGCCAAGAGACCCAGTACTTC. Amino acid sequence: CSVLAGQETQYF.